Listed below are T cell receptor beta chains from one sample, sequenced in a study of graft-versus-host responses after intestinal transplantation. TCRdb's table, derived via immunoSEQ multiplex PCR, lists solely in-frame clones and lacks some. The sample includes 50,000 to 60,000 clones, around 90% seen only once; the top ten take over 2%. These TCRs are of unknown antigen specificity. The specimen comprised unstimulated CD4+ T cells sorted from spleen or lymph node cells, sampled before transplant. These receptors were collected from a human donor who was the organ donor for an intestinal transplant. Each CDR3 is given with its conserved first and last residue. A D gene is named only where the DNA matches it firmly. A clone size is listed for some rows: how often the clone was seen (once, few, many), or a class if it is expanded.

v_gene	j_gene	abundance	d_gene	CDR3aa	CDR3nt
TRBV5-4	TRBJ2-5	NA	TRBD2	CASSLVAGAETQYF	TGTGCCAGCAGCTTGGTAGCGGGAGCGGAGACCCAGTACTTC
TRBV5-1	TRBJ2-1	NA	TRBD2	CASSLWLTSALSYNEQFF	TGCGCCAGCAGCTTGTGGCTGACTAGCGCCTTATCCTACAATGAGCAGTTCTTC
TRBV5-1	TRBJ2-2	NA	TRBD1	CASSGVAGTGANTGELFF	TGCGCCAGCAGCGGCGTCGCCGGGACAGGGGCTAATACCGGGGAGCTGTTTTTT
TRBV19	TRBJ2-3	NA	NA	CASRPAGRTDTQYF	TGTGCCAGTCGGCCCGCGGGGCGCACAGATACGCAGTATTTT
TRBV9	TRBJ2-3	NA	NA	CASSVGTNTDTQYF	TGTGCCAGCAGCGTAGGGACAAACACAGATACGCAGTATTTT
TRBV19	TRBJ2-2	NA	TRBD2	CASSIGLAGGPGELFF	TGTGCCAGTAGTATAGGACTAGCGGGAGGGCCCGGGGAGCTGTTTTTT
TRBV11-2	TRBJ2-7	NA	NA	CASSLAGYEQYF	TGTGCCAGCAGCTTAGCCGGTTACGAGCAGTACTTC
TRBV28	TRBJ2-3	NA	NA	CASSSLLYTDTQYF	TGTGCCAGCAGTTCCCTCCTCTACACAGATACGCAGTATTTT
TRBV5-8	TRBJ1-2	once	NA	CASSLRGNYGYTF	TGTGCCAGCAGCTTGCGGGGAAACTATGGCTACACCTTC
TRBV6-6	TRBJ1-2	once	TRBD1	CASSYGQGSNYGYTF	TGTGCCAGCAGTTATGGACAGGGGTCTAACTATGGCTACACCTTC
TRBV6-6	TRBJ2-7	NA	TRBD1	CASSYSTGGYEQYF	TGTGCCAGCAGTTACTCGACAGGGGGCTACGAGCAGTACTTC
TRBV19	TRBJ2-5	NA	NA	CASSPPGQPPYF	TGTGCCAGTAGTCCCCCTGGACAGCCACCGTACTTC
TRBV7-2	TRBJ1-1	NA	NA	CASSLRGMNTEAFF	TGTGCCAGCAGCTTAAGGGGCATGAACACTGAAGCTTTCTTT
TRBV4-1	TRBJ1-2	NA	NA	CASSPSRQNRKTYGYTF	TGCGCCAGCAGCCCGAGCCGCCAGAACCGAAAGACCTATGGCTACACCTTC
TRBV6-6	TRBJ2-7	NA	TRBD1	CASRVTGEYEQYF	TGTGCCAGCAGGGTTACAGGGGAGTACGAGCAGTACTTC
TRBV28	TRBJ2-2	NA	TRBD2	CATPGGSGTGELFF	TGTGCCACCCCCGGGGGGAGTGGCACCGGGGAGCTGTTTTTT
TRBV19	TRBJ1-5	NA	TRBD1	CASTGGGGNQPQHF	TGTGCCAGTACGGGAGGGGGCGGCAATCAGCCCCAGCATTTT
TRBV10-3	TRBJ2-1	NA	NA	CAISESGSYNEQFF	TGTGCCATCAGTGAAAGCGGCTCCTACAATGAGCAGTTCTTC
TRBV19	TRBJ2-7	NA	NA	CASSPMTAPYEQYF	TGTGCCAGTAGTCCTATGACAGCCCCCTACGAGCAGTACTTC
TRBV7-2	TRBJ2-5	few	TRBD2	CASSLTSETQYF	TGTGCCAGCAGCTTGACTAGCGAGACCCAGTACTTC
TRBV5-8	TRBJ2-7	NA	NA	CASIADRNTYEQYF	TGTGCCAGCATAGCAGACAGAAATACCTACGAGCAGTACTTC
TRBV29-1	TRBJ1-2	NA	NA	CSVEGPGYGYTF	TGCAGCGTTGAGGGACCTGGGTATGGCTACACCTTC
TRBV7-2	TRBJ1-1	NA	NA	CASSSSPGDTFF	TGTGCCAGCAGCTCCTCCCCCGGTGACACTTTCTTT
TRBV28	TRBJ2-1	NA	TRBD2	CASSLLAGGPHNEQFF	TGTGCCAGCAGTCTTCTAGCGGGAGGGCCCCACAATGAGCAGTTCTTC
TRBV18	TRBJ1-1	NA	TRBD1	CASSPGDSEAFF	TGTGCCAGCTCACCGGGGGACAGTGAAGCTTTCTTT
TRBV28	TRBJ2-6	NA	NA	CASSPPRVLGANVLTF	TGTGCCAGCAGCCCCCCGCGGGTACTCGGGGCCAACGTCCTGACTTTC
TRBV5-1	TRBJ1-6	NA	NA	CASSLDSNSPLHF	TGCGCCAGCAGCTTGGACAGTAATTCACCCCTCCACTTT
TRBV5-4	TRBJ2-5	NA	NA	CASSLGGGQETQYF	TGTGCCAGCAGCTTAGGAGGCGGTCAAGAGACCCAGTACTTC
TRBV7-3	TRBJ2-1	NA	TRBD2	CASSLRASGTYNEQFF	TGTGCCAGCAGCTTAAGGGCTAGCGGAACCTACAATGAGCAGTTCTTC
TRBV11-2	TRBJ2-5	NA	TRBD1	CASSPGTVQETQYF	TGTGCCAGCAGCCCGGGGACAGTCCAAGAGACCCAGTACTTC
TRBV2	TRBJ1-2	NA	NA	CASSDRGGSDGYTF	TGTGCCAGCAGTGACCGGGGGGGGAGCGATGGCTACACCTTC
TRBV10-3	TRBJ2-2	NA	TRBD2	CAIRGLEPTGELFF	TGTGCCATCAGGGGACTAGAACCAACCGGGGAGCTGTTTTTT
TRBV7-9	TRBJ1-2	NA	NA	CASSLALGGLGSGYTF	TGTGCCAGCAGCTTAGCGCTGGGGGGGCTTGGATCCGGCTACACCTTC
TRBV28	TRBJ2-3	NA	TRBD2	CASSSFAGGGTDTQYF	TGTGCCAGCAGTTCCTTCGCGGGAGGAGGTACAGATACGCAGTATTTT
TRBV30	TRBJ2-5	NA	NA	CAWSNGRGETQYF	TGTGCCTGGAGTAATGGACGAGGGGAGACCCAGTACTTC
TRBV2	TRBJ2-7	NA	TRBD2	CASSEARVSGGEQYF	TGTGCCAGCAGTGAAGCTCGGGTTAGCGGGGGCGAGCAGTACTTC
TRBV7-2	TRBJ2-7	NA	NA	CASSRPTGPYEQYF	TGTGCCAGCAGCCGCCCGACAGGCCCCTACGAGCAGTACTTC
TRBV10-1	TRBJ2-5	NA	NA	CASRQETQYF	TGCGCCAGCAGGCAAGAGACCCAGTACTTC
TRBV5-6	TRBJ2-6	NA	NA	CASSLRWTEPSGANVLTF	TGTGCCAGCAGCTTGCGGTGGACAGAGCCGTCTGGGGCCAACGTCCTGACTTTC
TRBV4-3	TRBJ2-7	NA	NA	CASSQDLASYEQYF	TGCGCCAGCAGCCAAGATCTGGCTAGCTACGAGCAGTACTTC
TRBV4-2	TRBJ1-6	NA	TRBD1	CASSQNPPGTGFDSPLHF	TGTGCCAGCAGCCAAAATCCCCCCGGGACAGGGTTCGATTCACCCCTCCACTTT